One and the same sample provided the 8 T cell receptor beta chains below, sequenced in a study of PD-L1 blockade in urothelial cancer. Time point defined: peripheral blood 6 weeks after treatment start. Method: immunoSEQ multiplex PCR; TCRdb's copy keeps in-frame clones and lacks some. The repertoire consists of around 30,000 clones, with around 84% occurring once and the leading ten covering 2.5% to 3%. This specimen consisted of PBMCs, obtained around atezolizumab (anti-PD-L1) treatment. These TCRs come from a man aged 65-85 years with urothelial cancer.

The J gene is TRBJ1-3, the V gene TRBV30; no clear D gene. Deletions cut 1 base from V and 0 bases from J, with 10 bases between. This CDR3 region has 15 residues. From germline, CDR1 is GTSNPN and CDR2 SVGIG (reference sequence). The CDR3 reads CAWSGHRHSGNTIYF. The CDR3 DNA reads as TGTGCCTGGAGTGGCCACAGACACTCTGGAAACACCATATATTTT.

V gene TRBV11-2 combines with J gene TRBJ1-2; TRBD1 might be the D (6 bases). The germline V and J ends were trimmed by 4 bases and 2 bases, with 14 bases remaining between them. CDR3 length: 15 residues. Germline V gene sequence: CDR1 SGHAT, CDR2 FQNNGV. The CDR3 loop reads CASSSDSTANYGYTF. The CDR3 DNA reads TGTGCCAGCAGCTCGGACAGTACAGCGAACTATGGCTACACCTTC. Variable domain in full (rest from reference TRBV11-2 and TRBJ1-2): EAGVAQSPRYKIIEKRQSVAFWCNPISGHATLYWYQQILGQGPKLLIQFQNNGVVDDSQLPKDRFSAERLKGVDSTLKIQPAKLEDSAVYLCASSSDSTANYGYTFGSGTRLTVV.

This clone was detected only a few times. V and J are TRBV28 and TRBJ2-1; D is possibly TRBD2 (7 bases). This CDR3 is built from 15 residues. Germline V gene lookup returns CDR1 MDHEN and CDR2 SYDVKM. Trimming shortened V by 5 bases and J by 1 base, and 12 bases separated the two germline ends. The CDR3, as DNA: TGTGCCAGCAGTCGAAGGGGGGGGTCCTACAATGAGCAGTTCTTC. It encodes CASSRRGGSYNEQFF.

By share of the sample, this clone is medium-sized (0.01 to 0.1%). The chain links TRBV19 to TRBJ2-2; TRBD2 matches at 16 bases. With 8 bases clipped from V and 1 base from J, the junction kept 1 base outside the gene matches. CDR3 length: 16 amino acids. The V gene's germline CDR1 is LNHDA and CDR2 SQIVND (reference sequence). DNA of the CDR3: TGTGCCAGTGGGACTAGCGGGAGGGAGAACACCGGGGAGCTGTTTTTT. Protein: CASGTSGRENTGELFF.

This chain connects TRBV19 to TRBJ2-3, with TRBD1 matching over 8 bases. The CDR3 extends over 14 amino acids. The germline V gene has CDR1 LNHDA and CDR2 SQIVND (reference sequence). After removal of 6 bases from V and 6 bases from J, the junction contained 8 bases not matched to a gene. The CDR3 is CASSPDRAVDTQYF. As DNA, the CDR3 is TGTGCCAGTAGCCCGGACAGGGCAGTGGATACGCAGTATTTT.

This clone was seen only a few times. The chain is built from TRBV18 and TRBJ2-7; D is unresolved. V was cut by 4 bases and J by 0 bases, with 4 bases left in between. CDR3 length: 12 amino acids. Germline values: CDR1 KGHSH, CDR2 LQKENI. The CDR3 DNA reads as TGTGCCAGCTCACAGCTCTCCTACGAGCAGTACTTC. This encodes CASSQLSYEQYF.

This chain uses TRBV29-1 with TRBJ2-1; 13 nucleotides match TRBD2. This CDR3 spans 14 amino acids. After removal of 7 bases from V and 9 bases from J, the junction contained 9 bases not matched to a gene. Germline V CDR1 and CDR2: SQVTM, ANQGSEA. The CDR3 coding sequence is TGCAGCGCCGGGACTAGCGGGATTGGAGGTGAGCAGTTCTTC. It codes for CSAGTSGIGGEQFF.

The V and J genes are TRBV15 and TRBJ2-4; D is undetermined. V lost 8 bases to trimming and J lost 9 bases, with 17 bases between them. The CDR3 covers 13 residues. Germline assignment: CDR1 LNHNV and CDR2 YYDKDF (reference sequence). The CDR3 here is CATGTPKTGIQYF. CDR3 DNA sequence: TGTGCCACCGGTACACCCAAGACGGGCATTCAGTACTTC.